This T cell receptor (beta chain) was observed in a study of blood T cell repertoires in COVID-19. Per the study methods: It was from reference gene primer amplification that nucleated cell counts were estimated. Assay used: immunoSEQ multiplex PCR; TCRdb lists only in-frame clones, some missing. That table is the source of V, J and clone size, and D and trimming were worked out from the DNA. Of about 240,000 clones in the sample, 86% were seen once. In germline, CDR1 is SGHTS, CDR2 YDEGEE. J lost 8 bases, V lost 7 bases, and 7 bases had no gene match. This CDR3 is built from 12 residues. This clone came up a few times.

This receptor was obtained from a woman aged 40-49 years with acute COVID-19. The chain joins TRBV5-8 to TRBJ1-2; 8 bases map to TRBD1. The material sequenced was PBMCs or T cells enriched from blood (not recorded which). The CDR3 region has the DNA TGTGCCAGCCAACGGACAGGGAAAGGCTACACCTTC. It translates to CASQRTGKGYTF.